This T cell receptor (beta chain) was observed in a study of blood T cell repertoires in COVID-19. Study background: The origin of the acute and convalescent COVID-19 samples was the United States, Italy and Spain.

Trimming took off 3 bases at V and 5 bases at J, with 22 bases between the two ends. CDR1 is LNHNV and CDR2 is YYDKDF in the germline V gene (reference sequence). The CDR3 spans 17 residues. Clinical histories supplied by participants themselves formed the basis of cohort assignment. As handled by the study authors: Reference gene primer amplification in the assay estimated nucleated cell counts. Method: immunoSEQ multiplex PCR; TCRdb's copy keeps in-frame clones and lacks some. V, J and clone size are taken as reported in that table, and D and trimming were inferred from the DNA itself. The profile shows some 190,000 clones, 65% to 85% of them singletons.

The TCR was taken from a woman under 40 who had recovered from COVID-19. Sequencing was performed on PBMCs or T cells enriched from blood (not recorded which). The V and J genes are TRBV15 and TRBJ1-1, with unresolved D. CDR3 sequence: CATSRIWISRSGTEAFF. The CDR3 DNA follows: TGTGCCACCAGCAGGATTTGGATCAGCAGGAGCGGGACTGAAGCTTTCTTT.